This T cell receptor beta chain is from a study of blood T cell repertoires in COVID-19. Study overall: Sites across the United States, Italy and Spain contributed samples from acute and convalescent COVID-19.

The CDR3 loop spans 13 amino acids. V shed 7 bases, J shed 5 bases, and the junction held 3 bases outside the gene matches. CDR1 and CDR2 from the germline V gene are KGHDR and SFDVKD. In the original workflow: Reference gene primer amplification gave estimated nucleated cell counts. Libraries were prepared by immunoSEQ multiplex PCR; TCRdb keeps only in-frame clonotypes and omits some of them. V and J calls and clone size are given by that table; D and trimming were obtained from the DNA. Here the sample spans more than 85,000 clones, roughly 89% being singletons. The rearrangement uses TRBV24-1 and TRBJ2-1; 8 bases are a match to TRBD1. This TCR came from a human donor with COVID-19, enrolled during active disease. The donor label of this sample is uncertain. Sequenced input: peripheral blood. Here the CDR3 reads CATRDRGDNEQFF. CDR3 nucleotide sequence: TGTGCCACCAGAGACAGGGGTGACAATGAGCAGTTCTTC.